Below, 17 T cell receptor beta chains from the same sample are listed, as sequenced in a study of shared clonotypes between healthy human individuals. Assay: immunoSEQ multiplex PCR; the TCRdb copy retains only in-frame clones and omits some. The table includes a few million clones, more than 80% detected once. Sequencing input: naive CD4+ T cells from PBMCs. Subset denoted: CD45RA+ positively selected. These receptors all come from a man aged 18 to 29 in good health. Some clones in this sample may be carry-over from other donors' samples.

With regard to this clone: The identical CDR3 is also encoded by other nucleotide sequences in the sample. The rearrangement uses TRBV9 and TRBJ2-7, with 7 bases identical to TRBD1. CDR3 size: 14 residues. V trimming: 0 bases; J trimming: 2 bases; junction bases outside the gene matches: 2. Germline CDR1 and CDR2: SGDLS and YYNGEE. Here the CDR3 DNA reads TGTGCCAGCAGCGTAGGACAGGGCACCTACGAGCAGTACTTC. Protein: CASSVGQGTYEQYF.

The V call is TRBV15, the J call TRBJ2-5, with 7 bases that match TRBD2. The germline gives CDR1 LNHNV, CDR2 YYDKDF (reference sequence). The CDR3 covers 14 residues. The V segment lost 5 bases and the J segment 1 base; nucleotides outside the gene matches: 4. CDR3 sequence reads: CATSQSGTQETQYF. CDR3 nucleotide sequence: TGTGCCACCAGCCAAAGCGGGACCCAAGAGACCCAGTACTTC.

The sample holds one count of this clone. This chain links TRBV11-3 with TRBJ2-3, with unresolved D. V gave up 0 bases and J gave up 0 bases, with 16 bases separating them. Germline assignment: CDR1 SGHNT and CDR2 YENEEA. CDR3 length: 18 amino acids. CDR3 protein: CASSLDRVGKGSTDTQYF. Written as DNA, the CDR3 is TGTGCCAGCAGCTTAGATCGGGTGGGGAAAGGAAGCACAGATACGCAGTATTTT.

CDR3 nucleotides: TGTGCCAGCAGTTCCAAATACGAGCAGTACTTC. Encoded protein: CASSSKYEQYF. The V and J genes are TRBV7-9 and TRBJ2-7, with unresolved D. Germline CDR1 reads SEHNR; CDR2 reads FQNEAQ (reference sequence). This CDR3 has 11 residues. V was trimmed by 6 bases and J by 4 bases, leaving 7 bases between them.

The CDR3 DNA is TGTGCCAGCAGCCCCAGGGTTGGGATCGGCACAGATACGCAGTATTTT. Amino acids: CASSPRVGIGTDTQYF. This chain uses TRBV5-4 with TRBJ2-3, with a weak D call TRBD1 (5 bases). The CDR3 has 16 residues. Trimming pared 4 bases from V and 1 base from J, leaving 16 bases between. CDR1 and CDR2 from the germline V gene are SGHNT and YYREEE (reference sequence). The entire variable domain, with the rest obtained from reference TRBV5-4 and TRBJ2-3, is as follows: ETGVTQSPTHLIKTRGQQVTLRCSSQSGHNTVSWYQQALGQGPQFIFQYYREEENGRGNFPPRFSGLQFPNYSSELNVNALELDDSALYLCASSPRVGIGTDTQYFGPGTRLTVL.

This clone was seen once. The chain recombines TRBV19 with TRBJ1-1; 7 bases match TRBD1. J was trimmed by 3 bases and V by 6 bases; bases with no gene match: 10. The CDR3 contains 15 residues. Looked up from germline, CDR1 is LNHDA and CDR2 is SQIVND (reference sequence). CDR3 sequence (DNA): TGTGCCAGTAGGGCCGACAGGGAGTTGGACACTGAAGCTTTCTTT. Translating gives CASRADRELDTEAFF.

The CDR3 region is CASSQDLFPATIYF. The DNA of the CDR3 is TGTGCCAGCAGCCAAGACCTCTTTCCGGCCACCATATATTTT. V and J are TRBV14 and TRBJ1-3; D is unresolved. Trimming removed 0 bases from V and 9 bases from J, with 12 bases in between. Per the germline V gene, CDR1 is SGHDN and CDR2 is FVKESK. The length of the CDR3 is 14 residues.

This chain connects TRBV6-1 to TRBJ2-7; TRBD2 might be the D (5 bases). CDR3 length equals 11 residues. Germline loops: CDR1 MNHNS, CDR2 SASEGT. V was pared by 9 bases and J by 2 bases, with 8 bases between. This CDR3 is CARGLPYEQYF. The CDR3 DNA sequence: TGTGCCAGAGGACTTCCCTACGAGCAGTACTTC.

V and J are TRBV11-2 and TRBJ2-1; 7 nucleotides align to TRBD2. J lost 1 base, V lost 8 bases, and 8 bases had no gene match. The germline V gene encodes CDR1 SGHAT and CDR2 FQNNGV. The CDR3 runs 15 residues. CDR3 nucleotide sequence: TGTGCCAGCGGACAAGCGGGGACTTCCTACAATGAGCAGTTCTTC. This codes for CASGQAGTSYNEQFF.

V and J are TRBV4-3 and TRBJ1-1, with D possibly matching TRBD1 (6 bases). V lost 1 base and J 1 base, leaving 16 bases between the germline ends. In germline, CDR1 is LGHNA, CDR2 YSLEER. The CDR3 spans 17 residues. CDR3: CASSQGGGGRGNTEAFF. The CDR3, as DNA: TGCGCCAGCAGCCAAGGCGGGGGGGGGCGCGGGAACACTGAAGCTTTCTTT.

The genes are TRBV9 and TRBJ1-1; the match to TRBD1 covers 9 bases. The V gene's germline CDR1 is SGDLS and CDR2 YYNGEE. The CDR3 runs 16 residues. The V segment lost 3 bases and the J segment 1 base; nucleotides outside the gene matches: 7. CDR3: CASSGGQGRSNTEAFF. CDR3 DNA: TGTGCCAGCAGCGGAGGACAGGGGCGGTCGAACACTGAAGCTTTCTTT.

This chain links TRBV28 with TRBJ2-1, with D possibly being TRBD1 or TRBD2 (5 bases each). Trimming took off 3 bases at V and 0 bases at J, with 12 bases between the two ends. From germline, CDR1 is MDHEN and CDR2 SYDVKM. The CDR3 consists of 16 residues. The CDR3 is CASSFEGLTSYNEQFF. The CDR3 bases are TGTGCCAGCAGTTTTGAGGGGTTAACCTCCTACAATGAGCAGTTCTTC.

The rearrangement uses TRBV9 and TRBJ2-7; TRBD1 matches 11 bases. The CDR3 runs 16 residues. V shed 4 bases, J shed 5 bases, and the junction held 11 bases outside the gene matches. Germline-derived CDR1 and CDR2 are SGDLS and YYNGEE. CDR3 sequence reads: CASSLWRTGGADEQYF. As DNA, the CDR3 is TGTGCCAGCAGCCTCTGGCGGACAGGGGGCGCGGACGAGCAGTACTTC.

This clone appeared a few times. This same CDR3 is encoded by further DNA sequences in the sample. V is TRBV30 and J is TRBJ1-2; 7 positions agree with TRBD1. CDR3 length equals 13 residues. The trim removed 2 bases at V and 4 bases at J, leaving 4 bases unmatched. Per the germline V gene, CDR1 is GTSNPN and CDR2 is SVGIG (reference sequence). The DNA of the CDR3 is TGTGCCTGGAGTAAGGGACAGACCTATGGCTACACCTTC. Its protein product is CAWSKGQTYGYTF.

The chain is built from TRBV28 and TRBJ2-1; a possible D gene is TRBD1 (6 bases). The CDR3 loop spans 14 amino acids. Germline V lookup: CDR1 MDHEN, CDR2 SYDVKM. Trimming removed 4 bases from V and 6 bases from J, with 13 bases in between. CDR3: CASSYDLDSNEQFF. The DNA for the CDR3 is TGTGCCAGCAGTTACGACCTGGACAGCAATGAGCAGTTCTTC.

This rearrangement joins TRBV6-1 to TRBJ2-3; TRBD1 matches 8 bases. Germline V lookup: CDR1 MNHNS, CDR2 SASEGT. V dropped 5 bases and J dropped 4; count of bases not matched to a gene: 5. The length of the CDR3 is 14 residues. The CDR3 loop is CASSPRGQADTQYF. In DNA form, the CDR3 reads TGTGCCAGCAGTCCCAGGGGACAGGCAGATACGCAGTATTTT.

The rearrangement joins TRBV27 to TRBJ1-1; D unclear. CDR1 and CDR2 from the germline V gene are MNHEY and SMNVEV (reference sequence). The CDR3 extends over 16 amino acids. Trimming pared 1 base from V and 1 base from J, leaving 13 bases between. The DNA of the CDR3 is TGTGCCAGCAGTTTATTTCGAGTTGGAGCGAACACTGAAGCTTTCTTT. Its protein is CASSLFRVGANTEAFF.